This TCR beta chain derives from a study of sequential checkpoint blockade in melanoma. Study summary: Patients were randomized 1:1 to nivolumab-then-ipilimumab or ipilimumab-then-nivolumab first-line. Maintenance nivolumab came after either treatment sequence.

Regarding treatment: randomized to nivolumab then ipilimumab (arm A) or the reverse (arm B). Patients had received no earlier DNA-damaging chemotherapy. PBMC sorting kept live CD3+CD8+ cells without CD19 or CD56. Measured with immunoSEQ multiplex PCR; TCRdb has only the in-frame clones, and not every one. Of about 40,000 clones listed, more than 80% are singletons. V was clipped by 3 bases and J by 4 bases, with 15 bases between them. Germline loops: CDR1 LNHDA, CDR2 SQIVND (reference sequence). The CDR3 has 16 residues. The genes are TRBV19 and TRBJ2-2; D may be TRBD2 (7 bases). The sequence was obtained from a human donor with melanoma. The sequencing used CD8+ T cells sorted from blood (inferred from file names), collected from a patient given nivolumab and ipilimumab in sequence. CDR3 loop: CASSILAGAGTGELFF. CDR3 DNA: TGTGCCAGTAGTATCCTTGCGGGGGCGGGCACCGGGGAGCTGTTTTTT.